What follows describes a single T cell receptor (beta chain). Its target is unknown. TCRdb recomputed calls from the reads with MiXCR, one row per CDR3 protein. The data show about 330,000 distinct CDR3 sequences, about 32% seen once. This specimen belongs to a study of T cell repertoires in cytomegalovirus infection. Turning to the study itself: As its CMV epitopes, the study selected recently identified HLA-C-restricted and well-studied HLA-B-restricted targets. Carrying CMV and the relevant HLA type showed in public TCR beta signatures. Study results and caveats: Predominance within the ex vivo response was attributable to HLA-C-restricted CMV-specific TCR beta clonotypes.

The CDR3 is 12 residues long. Trimming stripped 4 bases from V and 7 bases from J, with 11 bases between. Germline loops: CDR1 SGHNT, CDR2 YYREEE (reference sequence). The genes are TRBV5-4 and TRBJ2-5; D is uncertain. Source: cultured PBMCs, taken from culture after CMV antigen stimulation. The clonotype was recovered from a human donor in good health (CMV status not recorded). Some clones in this sample may be carry-over from other donors' samples. The CDR3 nucleotides are TGTGCCAGCAGCCCGACCCCGGGGACCCAGTACTTC. This gives the protein CASSPTPGTQYF.